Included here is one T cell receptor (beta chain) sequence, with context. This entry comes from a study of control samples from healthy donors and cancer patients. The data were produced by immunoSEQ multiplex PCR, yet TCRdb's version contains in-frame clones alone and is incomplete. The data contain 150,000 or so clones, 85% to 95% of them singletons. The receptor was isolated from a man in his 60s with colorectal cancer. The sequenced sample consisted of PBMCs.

DNA for the CDR3: TGTGCCAGCAGCTTGCCCTCGCTGGGCTCTCTGGCGGATACGCAGTATTTT. Amino acids: CASSLPSLGSLADTQYF. The rearrangement uses TRBV5-4 and TRBJ2-3; D remains ambiguous. The germline V gene encodes CDR1 SGHNT and CDR2 YYREEE (reference sequence). The CDR3 has 17 amino acids. The V and J ends lost 1 base and 6 bases respectively, with 21 bases between them. The variable domain in full, with the rest retrieved from reference TRBV5-4 and TRBJ2-3, is ETGVTQSPTHLIKTRGQQVTLRCSSQSGHNTVSWYQQALGQGPQFIFQYYREEENGRGNFPPRFSGLQFPNYSSELNVNALELDDSALYLCASSLPSLGSLADTQYFGPGTRLTVL.